This T cell receptor (beta chain) was obtained from a study of blood T cells in healthy people across ages (dated by TCRdb to the mid-2010s). With respect to the entire study: Template switching captured roughly one uniquely barcoded TCR beta cDNA molecule per two T cells in model experiments. The study measured age-related changes in TCR beta repertoire diversity using deep sequencing normalized with unique cDNA molecular identifiers. Four age groups were formed from the donors: young (average approximately 15 years), middle-aged (more than 35), aged (over 55) and long-lived (approximately 78). To avoid experimental bias, donors of different ages were distributed randomly across sequencing lanes. The study analyzed two additional independent replicas of 1 million unique cDNA reads from the same blood draw for two donors, one aged 18 to 30 and one aged 80 or older. What the authors observed across the whole study: Observed TCR beta diversity correlated strongly with the percentage of naive T cells measured by flow cytometry. Observed TCR beta diversity per million T cells fell roughly linearly with age, and a significant reduction was already apparent by age approximately 40. Compared with the aged group, more naive CD4+ T cells, fewer expanded clones and increased TCR diversity were shown by the long-lived group, suggesting age selection. Estimates of total diversity from one million sequenced T cells were regarded as lower bounds and underestimates. Because profiling used bulk unsorted PBMCs, naive and antigen-experienced compartments could not be compared conclusively. The CMV infection status of donors was not known, potentially confounding age-related changes in expanded clonotypes.

As for this clonotype: What antigen it recognizes has not been identified. Per-nucleotide qualities are absent, and no much larger clonotype sits a single base away.

Library preparation used 5' RACE. A second about 7 to 12 cycle PCR used a sample-barcoded 5' primer and a J-beta primer mix. Each TCR beta cDNA molecule received a unique molecular identifier from a template-switch 5' adaptor carrying 12 random nucleotides. At least 2.5 million CDR3-containing paired-end reads were obtained from each sample. The Mint cDNA synthesis kit, primed by a TRBC-specific oligonucleotide, was used to synthesize first-strand cDNA from all RNA. After uracil-DNA glycosylase treatment, a first 18-cycle PCR used universal primers M1SS and BC2_uni_R on all cDNA. The study's processing was this. Each sample was normalized by randomly selecting 1 million high-quality reads, each carrying a distinct molecular identifier. Reads with shared molecular identifiers were discarded instead of being binned into consensus sequences. CDR3 identification, clonotype clustering and error correction used MiTCR with a Q25 quality threshold and the strictest error-elimination algorithm. Lower-bound total TCR beta diversity was estimated with a nonparametric unseen species model using Euler transformation. The public reads were reanalyzed by TCRdb: fastp trimming at Q25, MiXCR alignment, in-frame beta chains only. Rows matching on CDR3 protein sequence are summarized as one entry with the most common DNA and genes. The V and J calls were not made by the authors but by TCRdb's processing. Across this sample there are fewer than 2,000,000 distinct CDR3 sequences, with approximately 40% seen only once. The ten largest clones take up about 21% of the sample.

V loses 3 bases, J loses 3 bases, and the germline ends lie 12 bases apart. The cysteine opens and the phenylalanine closes a CDR3 of 15 amino acids. Only CDR3 DNA is held: 45 bases, read in frame from base 1. The germline V gene (reference sequence) gives CDR1 as DFQATT and CDR2 as SNEGSKA. The donors were under 40 Caucasian individuals from Russia, aged roughly 6 to 90 years, who were systemically healthy. Ten milliliters of peripheral blood were collected from each donor into EDTA-treated Vacutainer tubes. Ficoll-Paque density-gradient centrifugation was used to isolate PBMCs, with at least 6 million per sample. Total RNA, at least 5 micrograms per sample, was extracted from PBMCs with Trizol reagent. For every donor, flow cytometry on a PBMC aliquot measured the percentage of naive CD45RAhigh/CD27high T cells.

The chain joins TRBV20-1 to TRBJ1-6, with a tentative D gene TRBD1 over 5 matching bases. The receptor was isolated from a human donor in good health. Sequencing used blood. The DNA sequence is TGCAGTGCTAGCCCCGACAGTCTCTATAATTCACCCCTCCACTTT. The encoded protein is CSASPDSLYNSPLHF.